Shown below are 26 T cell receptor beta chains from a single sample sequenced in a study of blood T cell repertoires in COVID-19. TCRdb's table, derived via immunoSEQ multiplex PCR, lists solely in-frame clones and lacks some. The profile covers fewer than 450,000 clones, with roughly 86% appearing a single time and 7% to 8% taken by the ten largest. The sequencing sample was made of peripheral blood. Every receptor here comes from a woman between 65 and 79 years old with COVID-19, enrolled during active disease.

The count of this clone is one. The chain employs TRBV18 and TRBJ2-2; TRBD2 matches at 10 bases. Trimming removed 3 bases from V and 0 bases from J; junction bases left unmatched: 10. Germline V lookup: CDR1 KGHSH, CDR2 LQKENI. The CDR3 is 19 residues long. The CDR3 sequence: CASSPLEGLATPNTGELFF. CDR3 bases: TGTGCCAGCTCACCGTTAGAGGGACTAGCGACTCCGAACACCGGGGAGCTGTTTTTT.

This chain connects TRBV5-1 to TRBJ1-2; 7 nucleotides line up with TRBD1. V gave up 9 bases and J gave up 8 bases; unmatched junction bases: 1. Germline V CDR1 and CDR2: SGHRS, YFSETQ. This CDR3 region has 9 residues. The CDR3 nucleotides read TGCGCCAAACAGGGGGGCTACACCTTC. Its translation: CAKQGGYTF.

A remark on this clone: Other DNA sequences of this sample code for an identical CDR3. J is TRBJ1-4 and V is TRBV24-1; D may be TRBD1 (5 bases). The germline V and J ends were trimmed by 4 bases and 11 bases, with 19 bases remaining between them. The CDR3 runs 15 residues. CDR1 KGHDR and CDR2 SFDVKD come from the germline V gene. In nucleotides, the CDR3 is TGTGCCACCAGTGACAATGGCAGGGATGGAGAGAAACTGTTTTTT. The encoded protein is CATSDNGRDGEKLFF.

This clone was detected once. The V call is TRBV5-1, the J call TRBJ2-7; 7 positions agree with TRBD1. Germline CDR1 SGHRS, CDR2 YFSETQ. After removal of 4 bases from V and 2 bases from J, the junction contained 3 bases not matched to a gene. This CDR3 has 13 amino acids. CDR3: CASSPGQTYEQYF. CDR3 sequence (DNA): TGCGCCAGCAGCCCGGGACAGACCTACGAGCAGTACTTC.

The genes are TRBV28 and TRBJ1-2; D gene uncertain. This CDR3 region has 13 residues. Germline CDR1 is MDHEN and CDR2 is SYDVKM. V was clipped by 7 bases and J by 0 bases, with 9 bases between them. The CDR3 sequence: CASKKRANYGYTF. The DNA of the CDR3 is TGTGCCAGCAAGAAAAGAGCTAACTATGGCTACACCTTC.

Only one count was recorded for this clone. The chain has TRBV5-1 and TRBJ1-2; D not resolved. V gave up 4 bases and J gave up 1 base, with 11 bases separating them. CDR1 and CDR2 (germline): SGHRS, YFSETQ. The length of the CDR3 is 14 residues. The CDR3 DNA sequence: TGCGCCAGCAGCCCAGCGGCGGATAACTATGGCTACACCTTC. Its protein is CASSPAADNYGYTF.

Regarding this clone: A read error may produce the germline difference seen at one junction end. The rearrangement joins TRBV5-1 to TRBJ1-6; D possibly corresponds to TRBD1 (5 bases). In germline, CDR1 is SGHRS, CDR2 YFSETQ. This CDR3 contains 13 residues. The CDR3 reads CASTLEGLMPLHF. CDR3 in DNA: TGCGCCAGCACCTTGGAGGGGCTCATGCCCCTCCACTTT.

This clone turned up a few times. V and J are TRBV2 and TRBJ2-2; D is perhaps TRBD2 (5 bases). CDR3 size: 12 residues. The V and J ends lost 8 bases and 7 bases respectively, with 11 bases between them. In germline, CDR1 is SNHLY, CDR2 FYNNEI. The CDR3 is CASYEGSGELFF. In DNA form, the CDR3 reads TGTGCCAGCTATGAGGGAAGCGGGGAGCTGTTTTTT. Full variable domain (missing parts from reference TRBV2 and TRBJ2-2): EPEVTQTPSHQVTQMGQEVILRCVPISNHLYFYWYRQILGQKVEFLVSFYNNEISEKSEIFDDQFSVERPDGSNFTLKIRSTKLEDSAMYFCASYEGSGELFFGEGSRLTVL.

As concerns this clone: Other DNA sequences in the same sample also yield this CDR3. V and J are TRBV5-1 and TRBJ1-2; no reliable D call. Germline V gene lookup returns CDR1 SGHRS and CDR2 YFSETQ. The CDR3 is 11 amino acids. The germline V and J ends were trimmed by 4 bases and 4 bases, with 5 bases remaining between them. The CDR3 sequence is CASSPGYGYTF. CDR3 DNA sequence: TGCGCCAGCAGCCCCGGCTATGGCTACACCTTC.

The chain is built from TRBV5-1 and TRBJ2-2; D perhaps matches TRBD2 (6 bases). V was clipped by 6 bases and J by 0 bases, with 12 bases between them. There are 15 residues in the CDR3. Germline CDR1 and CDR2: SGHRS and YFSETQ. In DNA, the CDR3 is TGCGCCAGCAACCCCGGGACTGCGAACACCGGGGAGCTGTTTTTT. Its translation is CASNPGTANTGELFF. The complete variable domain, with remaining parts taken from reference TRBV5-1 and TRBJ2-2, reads KAGVTQTPRYLIKTRGQQVTLSCSPISGHRSVSWYQQTPGQGLQFLFEYFSETQRNKGNFPGRFSGRQFSNSRSEMNVSTLELGDSALYLCASNPGTANTGELFFGEGSRLTVL.

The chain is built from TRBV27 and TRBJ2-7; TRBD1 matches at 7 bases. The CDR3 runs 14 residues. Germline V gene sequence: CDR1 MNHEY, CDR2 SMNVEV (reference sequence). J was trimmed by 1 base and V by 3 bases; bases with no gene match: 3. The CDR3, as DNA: TGTGCCAGCAGTTTGCTGGGACAGTCCTACGAGCAGTACTTC. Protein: CASSLLGQSYEQYF.

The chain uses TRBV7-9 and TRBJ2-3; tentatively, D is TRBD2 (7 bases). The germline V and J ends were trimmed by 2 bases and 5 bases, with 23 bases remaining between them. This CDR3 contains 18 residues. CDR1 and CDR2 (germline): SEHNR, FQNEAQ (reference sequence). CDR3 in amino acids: CASSLTGGTSSELDTQYF. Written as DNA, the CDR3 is TGTGCCAGCAGCTTAACGGGGGGCACATCATCGGAGCTAGATACGCAGTATTTT.

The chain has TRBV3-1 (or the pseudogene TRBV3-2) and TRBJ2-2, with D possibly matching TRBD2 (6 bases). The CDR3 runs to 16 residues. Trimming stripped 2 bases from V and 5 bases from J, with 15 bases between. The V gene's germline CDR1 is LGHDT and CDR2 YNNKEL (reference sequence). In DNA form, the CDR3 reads TGTGCCAGCAGCCAATTCGGGGGAAAGGGGACCGGGGAGCTGTTTTTT. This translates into CASSQFGGKGTGELFF.

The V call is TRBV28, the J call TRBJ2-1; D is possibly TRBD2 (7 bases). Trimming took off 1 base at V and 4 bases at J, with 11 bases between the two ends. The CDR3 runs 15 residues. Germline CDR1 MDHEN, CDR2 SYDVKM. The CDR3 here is CASSLYGGRYNEQFF. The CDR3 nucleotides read TGTGCCAGCAGTTTATACGGGGGGCGTTACAATGAGCAGTTCTTC. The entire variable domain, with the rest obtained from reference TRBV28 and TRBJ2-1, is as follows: DVKVTQSSRYLVKRTGEKVFLECVQDMDHENMFWYRQDPGLGLRLIYFSYDVKMKEKGDIPEGYSVSREKKERFSLILESASTNQTSMYLCASSLYGGRYNEQFFGPGTRLTVL.

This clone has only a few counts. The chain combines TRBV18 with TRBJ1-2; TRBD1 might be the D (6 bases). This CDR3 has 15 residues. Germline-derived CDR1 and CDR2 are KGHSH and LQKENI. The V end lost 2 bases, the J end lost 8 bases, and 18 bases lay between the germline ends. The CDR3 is CASSPSAGETRGYTF. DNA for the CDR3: TGTGCCAGCTCACCATCGGCAGGGGAAACACGCGGCTACACCTTC.

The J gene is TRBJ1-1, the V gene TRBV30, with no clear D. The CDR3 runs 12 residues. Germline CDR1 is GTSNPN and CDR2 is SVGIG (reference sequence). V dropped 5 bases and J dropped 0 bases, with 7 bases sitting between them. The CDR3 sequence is CAWDQVNTEAFF. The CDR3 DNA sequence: TGTGCCTGGGACCAGGTGAACACTGAAGCTTTCTTT. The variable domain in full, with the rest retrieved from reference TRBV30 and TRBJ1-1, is SQTIHQWPATLVQPVGSPLSLECTVEGTSNPNLYWYRQAAGRGLQLLFYSVGIGQISSEVPQNLSASRPQDRQFILSSKKLLLSDSGFYLCAWDQVNTEAFFGQGTRLTVV.

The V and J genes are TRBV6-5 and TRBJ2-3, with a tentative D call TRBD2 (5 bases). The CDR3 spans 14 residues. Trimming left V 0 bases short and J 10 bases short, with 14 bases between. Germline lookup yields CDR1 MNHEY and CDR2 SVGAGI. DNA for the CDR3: TGTGCCAGCAGTTACTCCCCGGGGATCCAAGCGCAGTATTTT. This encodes CASSYSPGIQAQYF.

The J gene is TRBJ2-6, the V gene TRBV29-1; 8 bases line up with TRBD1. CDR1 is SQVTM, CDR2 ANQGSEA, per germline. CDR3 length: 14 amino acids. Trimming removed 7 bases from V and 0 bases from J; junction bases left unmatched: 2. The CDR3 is CSATGGSGANVLTF. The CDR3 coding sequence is TGCAGCGCAACAGGGGGCTCTGGGGCCAACGTCCTGACTTTC.

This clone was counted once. The CDR3 region has the DNA TGTGCCAGCATCTCTACAGCTAACTATGGCTACACCTTC. It specifies CASISTANYGYTF. V is TRBV5-6 and J is TRBJ1-2; D is uncertain. Germline-derived CDR1 and CDR2 are SGHDT and YYEEEE. The CDR3 sequence is 13 residues long. The germline V and J ends were trimmed by 6 bases and 0 bases, with 9 bases remaining between them. Combining the CDR3 with reference TRBV5-6 and TRBJ1-2 gives the whole variable domain DAGVTQSPTHLIKTRGQQVTLRCSPKSGHDTVSWYQQALGQGPQFIFQYYEEEERQRGNFPDRFSGHQFPNYSSELNVNALLLGDSALYLCASISTANYGYTFGSGTRLTVV.

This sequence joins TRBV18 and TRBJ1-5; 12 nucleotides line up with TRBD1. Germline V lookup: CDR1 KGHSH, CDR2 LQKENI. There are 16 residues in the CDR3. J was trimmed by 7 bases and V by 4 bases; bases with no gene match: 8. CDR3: CASSLAGTGGRQPQHF. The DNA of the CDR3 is TGTGCCAGCTCACTCGCCGGGACAGGGGGCCGGCAGCCCCAGCATTTT.

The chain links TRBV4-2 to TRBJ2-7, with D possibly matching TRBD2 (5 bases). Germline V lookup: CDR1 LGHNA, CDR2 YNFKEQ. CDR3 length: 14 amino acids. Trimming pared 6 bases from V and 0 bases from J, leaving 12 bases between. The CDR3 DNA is TGTGCCAGCAGGGGAGCAGAGGGCTCCTACGAGCAGTACTTC. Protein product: CASRGAEGSYEQYF.

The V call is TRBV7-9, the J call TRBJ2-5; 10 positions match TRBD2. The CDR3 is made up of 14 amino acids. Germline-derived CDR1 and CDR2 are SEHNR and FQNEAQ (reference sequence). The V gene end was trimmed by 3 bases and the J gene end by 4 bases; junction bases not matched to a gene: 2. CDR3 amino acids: CASSFIAGGETQYF. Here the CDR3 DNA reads TGTGCCAGCAGCTTTATAGCGGGGGGAGAGACCCAGTACTTC.

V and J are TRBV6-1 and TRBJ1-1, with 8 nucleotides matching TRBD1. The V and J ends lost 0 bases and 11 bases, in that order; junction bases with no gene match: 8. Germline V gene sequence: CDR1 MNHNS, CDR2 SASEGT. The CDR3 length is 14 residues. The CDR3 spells CASSEAGRTGTAFF. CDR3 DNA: TGTGCCAGCAGTGAAGCGGGCCGGACAGGGACGGCTTTCTTT.

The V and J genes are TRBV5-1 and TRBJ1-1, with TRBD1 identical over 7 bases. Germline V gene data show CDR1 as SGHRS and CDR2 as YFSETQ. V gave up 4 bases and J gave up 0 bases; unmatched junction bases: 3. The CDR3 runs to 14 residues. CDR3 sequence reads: CASSEGAVNTEAFF. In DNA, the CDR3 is TGCGCCAGCAGCGAGGGGGCTGTGAACACTGAAGCTTTCTTT.

The CDR3 loop is CASSLVPQGASYEQYF. The CDR3 DNA reads TGTGCCAGCAGCTTAGTTCCGCAGGGGGCTTCCTACGAGCAGTACTTC. The V gene is TRBV7-2, the J gene TRBJ2-7, with 8 bases lining up with TRBD1. V lost 1 base, J lost 1 base, and 6 bases stayed unmatched. From germline, CDR1 is SGHTA and CDR2 FQGNSA. CDR3 size: 16 residues. Variable domain in full (rest from reference TRBV7-2 and TRBJ2-7): GAGVSQSPSNKVTEKGKDVELRCDPISGHTALYWYRQSLGQGLEFLIYFQGNSAPDKSGLPSDRFSAERTGGSVSTLTIQRTQQEDSAVYLCASSLVPQGASYEQYFGPGTRLTVT.

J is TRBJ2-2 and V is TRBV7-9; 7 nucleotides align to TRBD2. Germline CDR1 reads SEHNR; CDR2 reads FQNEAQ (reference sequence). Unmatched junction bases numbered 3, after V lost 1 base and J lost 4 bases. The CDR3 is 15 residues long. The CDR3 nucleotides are TGTGCCAGCAGCTTAGTATCGGGGGGCACCGGGGAGCTGTTTTTT. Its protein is CASSLVSGGTGELFF.